Below, 20 T cell receptor beta chains from the same sample are listed, as sequenced in a study of CD8+ T cells in alopecia areata. RNA extraction and reverse transcription yielded cDNA as sequencing template. This table comes from immunoSEQ multiplex PCR, and its TCRdb copy is limited to in-frame clones, with some not included. Among 190,000 or so clones listed, roughly three fifths were seen once. Treatment: oral pan-JAK inhibitor, 5-10 mg twice daily. The specimen was CD8+ T cells sorted from blood, collected at week 24, from a patient treated with tofacitinib. The receptors derive from a human donor with alopecia areata.

Only a few counts were recorded for this clone. The chain links TRBV14 to TRBJ1-1; no clear D gene. The CDR3 covers 13 residues. Looked up from germline, CDR1 is SGHDN and CDR2 is FVKESK. Trimming pared 2 bases from V and 4 bases from J, leaving 8 bases between. The CDR3 sequence is CASSQPPRTEAFF. Here the CDR3 DNA reads TGTGCCAGCAGCCAACCCCCACGCACTGAAGCTTTCTTT.

The sample holds one count of this clone. V usage is TRBV6-1 and J usage is TRBJ1-6, with D perhaps TRBD1 (5 bases). CDR1 and CDR2 from the germline V gene are MNHNS and SASEGT. CDR3 length equals 19 residues. Trimming shortened V by 0 bases and J by 0 bases, and 15 bases separated the two germline ends. CDR3 amino acids: CASSEASKGRASYNSPLHF. The CDR3 coding sequence is TGTGCCAGCAGTGAAGCGTCAAAGGGCAGGGCCTCCTATAATTCACCCCTCCACTTT.

This clone turned up a few times. At the DNA level, this CDR3 is encoded by other sequences in the same sample as well. This chain links TRBV6-5 with TRBJ2-3; D unclear. Germline lookup yields CDR1 MNHEY and CDR2 SVGAGI. Trimming took off 0 bases at V and 5 bases at J, with 0 bases between the two ends. The CDR3 consists of 11 residues. The CDR3 loop is CASSYSDTQYF. The DNA for the CDR3 is TGTGCCAGCAGTTACTCAGATACGCAGTATTTT.

This clone was picked up a small number of times. V gene TRBV30 combines with J gene TRBJ1-1, with D perhaps matching TRBD1 (6 bases). In germline, CDR1 is GTSNPN, CDR2 SVGIG (reference sequence). The CDR3 contains 14 residues. V lost 4 bases and J lost 5, with 17 bases in between. Here the CDR3 DNA reads TGTGCCTGGACCCGAGGGGGGGAAGGTACTGAAGCTTTCTTT. Translation gives CAWTRGGEGTEAFF.

The chain combines TRBV6-1 with TRBJ2-7, with 9 nucleotides matching TRBD1. In germline, CDR1 is MNHNS, CDR2 SASEGT. V was clipped by 0 bases and J by 1 base; unmatched bases: 4. CDR3 length equals 16 residues. The CDR3 DNA sequence: TGTGCCAGCAGTGAAGCTTCCGGACAGGGGTCCTACGAGCAGTACTTC. It codes for CASSEASGQGSYEQYF.

As to this clone: In the same sample, other DNA sequences code for this CDR3. CDR3 nucleotides: TGTGCCAGCAGTGAAGGCTATGGCTACACCTTC. Protein: CASSEGYGYTF. The chain has TRBV2 and TRBJ1-2; no reliable D call. This CDR3 is 11 amino acids long. V was pared by 1 base and J by 4 bases, with 1 base between. Germline CDR1 is SNHLY and CDR2 is FYNNEI. Based on the CDR3 plus reference TRBV2 and TRBJ1-2, the full variable domain is EPEVTQTPSHQVTQMGQEVILRCVPISNHLYFYWYRQILGQKVEFLVSFYNNEISEKSEIFDDQFSVERPDGSNFTLKIRSTKLEDSAMYFCASSEGYGYTFGSGTRLTVV.

This chain links TRBV18 with TRBJ1-5; D remains ambiguous. The CDR3 is made up of 15 amino acids. Deletions cut 6 bases from V and 2 bases from J, with 14 bases between. CDR1 and CDR2 (germline): KGHSH, LQKENI. The chain's CDR3 is CASSPGQYGNQPQHF. The CDR3 DNA is TGTGCCAGCTCCCCCGGCCAGTACGGCAATCAGCCCCAGCATTTT.

This clone was counted a few times. The DNA for the CDR3 is TGCGCCAGCAGCCAACGTCTTCCTCTAGCGCCCCCCGGGGAGACCCAGTACTTC. This translates into CASSQRLPLAPPGETQYF. This chain connects TRBV4-1 to TRBJ2-5; weak D call: TRBD2 (6 bases). Per germline, CDR1 MGHRA and CDR2 YSYEKL. Trimming took 2 bases from V and 5 from J, leaving 24 bases between them. The CDR3 contains 18 residues.

The chain is built from TRBV27 and TRBJ2-1, with D possibly matching TRBD2 (8 bases). The CDR3 loop spans 18 amino acids. Trimming stripped 5 bases from V and 3 bases from J, with 23 bases between. Germline V lookup: CDR1 MNHEY, CDR2 SMNVEV (reference sequence). CDR3 residues: CASSELGTRGPLYNEQFF. The CDR3, as DNA: TGTGCCAGCAGTGAATTGGGGACTAGGGGGCCCCTCTACAATGAGCAGTTCTTC.

This chain joins TRBV4-1 and TRBJ2-5; D may be TRBD2 (7 bases). The CDR3 extends over 15 amino acids. The V gene's germline CDR1 is MGHRA and CDR2 YSYEKL. Trimming stripped 2 bases from V and 5 bases from J, with 15 bases between. The CDR3 sequence is CASSQSRGAGETQYF. The CDR3 nucleotides read TGCGCCAGCAGCCAATCTCGGGGGGCCGGGGAGACCCAGTACTTC.

The count of this clone is one. The CDR3 spells CASSLGQGVETQYF. CDR3 sequence (DNA): TGTGCCAGCAGCCTAGGACAGGGCGTAGAGACCCAGTACTTC. The chain joins TRBV11-3 to TRBJ2-5; 8 bases are a match to TRBD1. Germline V CDR1 and CDR2: SGHNT, YENEEA. This CDR3 is 14 amino acids long. V was clipped by 5 bases and J by 4 bases; unmatched bases: 6.

This clone has a handful of counts. The chain links TRBV29-1 to TRBJ1-1, with D possibly matching TRBD1 (6 bases). Trimming left V 5 bases short and J 5 bases short, with 18 bases between. The germline V gene has CDR1 SQVTM and CDR2 ANQGSEA. This CDR3 is built from 14 residues. The DNA of the CDR3 is TGCAGCGTTCCCCCGGGGAGGGGGAAAACTGAAGCTTTCTTT. Its translation is CSVPPGRGKTEAFF.

This clone was detected a few times. The chain joins TRBV5-6 to TRBJ2-5; no firm D call. Trimming stripped 4 bases from V and 0 bases from J, with 4 bases between. CDR1 is SGHDT and CDR2 is YYEEEE in the germline V gene. This CDR3 is 12 amino acids long. CDR3 sequence: CASSAYQETQYF. CDR3 coding DNA: TGTGCCAGCAGCGCCTACCAAGAGACCCAGTACTTC.

The V and J genes are TRBV6-5 and TRBJ1-1; 8 nucleotides align to TRBD1. Trimming took 6 bases from V and 5 from J; bases not matched to a gene: 8. The germline V gene encodes CDR1 MNHEY and CDR2 SVGAGI. The CDR3 runs to 14 residues. As DNA, the CDR3 is TGTGCCAGCAGCCCCTGGACAGGGTATACTGAAGCTTTCTTT. Protein: CASSPWTGYTEAFF.

The gene calls are TRBV27 and TRBJ1-2; D may be TRBD1 (5 bases). The CDR3 contains 15 residues. Trimming took off 5 bases at V and 2 bases at J, with 15 bases between the two ends. Germline-derived CDR1 and CDR2 are MNHEY and SMNVEV (reference sequence). The CDR3 DNA reads TGTGCCAGCAGTCCTCCCGGGGCAGCGAACTATGGCTACACCTTC. Translating it yields CASSPPGAANYGYTF.

V usage is TRBV19 and J usage is TRBJ2-1; D not certain. The CDR3 spans 14 residues. CDR1 and CDR2 (germline): LNHDA, SQIVND (reference sequence). V lost 7 bases and J 1 base, leaving 11 bases between the germline ends. This chain's CDR3 is CASTGRKSYNEQFF. CDR3 nucleotide sequence: TGTGCCAGTACGGGCCGTAAATCCTACAATGAGCAGTTCTTC.

The gene calls are TRBV9 and TRBJ1-2; D perhaps matches TRBD1 (5 bases). Deletions cut 6 bases from V and 3 bases from J, with 15 bases between. The CDR3 is 14 amino acids. Germline V lookup: CDR1 SGDLS, CDR2 YYNGEE. The CDR3 loop is CASKGAQGDYGYTF. The CDR3 coding sequence is TGTGCCAGCAAAGGAGCACAAGGGGACTATGGCTACACCTTC.

V usage is TRBV30 and J usage is TRBJ2-2, with unresolved D. The V gene lost 0 bases and the J gene lost 6 bases, with 5 bases spanning the gap. The CDR3 has 12 residues. Germline V gene data show CDR1 as GTSNPN and CDR2 as SVGIG (reference sequence). CDR3 nucleotides: TGTGCCTGGAGTGTACAGCCCGGGGAGCTGTTTTTT. Translation: CAWSVQPGELFF.

V is TRBV2 and J is TRBJ2-3, with TRBD2 matching over 10 bases. Trimming took 6 bases from V and 3 from J; bases not matched to a gene: 6. CDR1 is SNHLY, CDR2 FYNNEI, per germline. The CDR3 is made up of 15 amino acids. CDR3 loop: CASRPSGGATDTQYF. The DNA of the CDR3 is TGTGCCAGCAGACCCAGCGGGGGGGCTACAGATACGCAGTATTTT. Supplemented by reference TRBV2 and TRBJ2-3, the full variable domain reads EPEVTQTPSHQVTQMGQEVILRCVPISNHLYFYWYRQILGQKVEFLVSFYNNEISEKSEIFDDQFSVERPDGSNFTLKIRSTKLEDSAMYFCASRPSGGATDTQYFGPGTRLTVL.

This clone was recorded a few times. V usage is TRBV4-1 and J usage is TRBJ1-5, with TRBD1 identical over 8 bases. The germline V gene has CDR1 MGHRA and CDR2 YSYEKL. With 1 base clipped from V and 3 bases from J, the junction kept 14 bases outside the gene matches. CDR3 size: 19 residues. CDR3 in amino acids: CASSQVVFAGTGDNQPQHF. Written as DNA, the CDR3 is TGCGCCAGCAGCCAAGTAGTCTTTGCCGGGACAGGCGACAATCAGCCCCAGCATTTT.